Sequencing of this T cell receptor beta chain was carried out in a study of T cells in localized non-small cell lung cancer. Findings of the study overall: The study found T cell clonality highest in uninvolved adjacent lung, above tumor. Because researchers sequenced only one region of the tumor, heterogeneity is still possible. Higher adjacent-lung clonality was associated with shorter survival.

Repertoires were generated with immunoSEQ multiplex PCR, while TCRdb's copy carries only in-frame clones and drops some. There are fewer than 10,000 clones in the sample; approximately 45% occur only once, and around 3.5% lies in the top ten. Germline CDR1 is MDHEN and CDR2 is SYDVKM. This CDR3 has 14 residues. V was pared by 6 bases and J by 2 bases, with 7 bases of the junction left unmatched. Remarks on this clone: Its specificity is unknown.

This receptor was identified in a woman aged 35 to 70 with stage I lung adenocarcinoma. This chain uses TRBV28 with TRBJ2-7, with 7 bases fitting TRBD1. The source material was lymph node tissue, sampled before any cancer treatment. The CDR3 DNA reads as TGTGCCAGCAGACCACAGGGGTCCCCCTACGAGCAGTACTTC. This translates into CASRPQGSPYEQYF. The full variable domain, rest sourced from reference TRBV28 and TRBJ2-7, is DVKVTQSSRYLVKRTGEKVFLECVQDMDHENMFWYRQDPGLGLRLIYFSYDVKMKEKGDIPEGYSVSREKKERFSLILESASTNQTSMYLCASRPQGSPYEQYFGPGTRLTVT.